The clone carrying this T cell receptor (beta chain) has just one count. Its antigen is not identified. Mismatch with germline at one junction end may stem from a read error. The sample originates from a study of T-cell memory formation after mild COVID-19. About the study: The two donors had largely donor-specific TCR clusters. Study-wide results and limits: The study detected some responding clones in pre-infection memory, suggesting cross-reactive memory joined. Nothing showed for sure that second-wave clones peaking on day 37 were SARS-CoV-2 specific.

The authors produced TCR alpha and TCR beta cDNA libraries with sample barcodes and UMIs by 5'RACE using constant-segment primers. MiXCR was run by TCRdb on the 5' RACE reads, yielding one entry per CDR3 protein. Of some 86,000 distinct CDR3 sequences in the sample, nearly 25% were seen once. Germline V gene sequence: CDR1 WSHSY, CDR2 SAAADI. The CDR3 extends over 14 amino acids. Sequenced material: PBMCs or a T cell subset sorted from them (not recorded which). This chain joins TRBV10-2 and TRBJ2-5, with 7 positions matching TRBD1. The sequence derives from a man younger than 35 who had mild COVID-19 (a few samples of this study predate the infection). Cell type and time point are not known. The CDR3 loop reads CASSPDREGETKYF. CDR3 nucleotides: TGCGCCAGCAGCCCCGACAGGGAAGGAGAGACCAAGTACTTC.